This T cell receptor (beta chain) was documented in a study of molecular identifiers for immune sequencing clone quantification. Whole-study findings and limits: Clones above 20 RNA copies contained over 98% of effector molecules and under 1% of naive molecules.

This clonotype was counted only a few times. Its antigen is unidentified. Sorted inputs of roughly 17,000 to 1,000,000 cells, with 10%, 30% or 50% RNA, yielded naive CD8 libraries. Using a CD8+CD4-CCR7+CD45RA+ phenotype, naive CD8 T cells were sorted. TCR libraries were built in bulk with a published protocol and specific TCR primers. TCRdb redid the calling of the PCR reads with MiXCR, one entry per CDR3 protein. Of under 600,000 distinct CDR3 sequences listed, around 21% are singletons. V gave up 0 bases and J gave up 6 bases; unmatched junction bases: 1. CDR1 and CDR2 from the germline V gene are SNHLY and FYNNEI. This CDR3 spans 13 amino acids.

The chain uses TRBV2 and TRBJ2-7; 8 positions agree with TRBD2. The sequencing input was naive CD8+ T cells from blood, with Jurkat cell RNA spiked in. Subset defined: FACS-sorted CD8+CD4-CCR7+CD45RA+ naive T cells. This TCR came from a human donor in good health. Some libraries in this study had Jurkat cell RNA spiked in. The CDR3 here is CASSEAREAEQYF. The CDR3 nucleotides are TGTGCCAGCAGTGAAGCGCGGGAGGCCGAGCAGTACTTC.